One and the same sample provided the 4 T cell receptor beta chains below, sequenced in a study of shared clonotypes between healthy human individuals. Method: immunoSEQ multiplex PCR; TCRdb's copy keeps in-frame clones and lacks some. The sample lists over a million clones; more than 95% were seen once. What was sequenced was naive CD4+ T cells sorted from blood. Subset here: CD45RA+ positively selected. These receptors all come from a man aged 25-40 years in good health.

V usage is TRBV25-1 and J usage is TRBJ1-2; weak D call: TRBD1 (6 bases). Trimming cost V 7 bases and J 3 bases, with 18 bases left between them. This CDR3 is built from 15 residues. The germline gives CDR1 MGHDK, CDR2 SYGVNS. The CDR3 region has the DNA TGTGCCAGCAAAGAATCAGGGGCGAGCTACTATGGCTACACCTTC. Translation: CASKESGASYYGYTF.

This rearrangement joins TRBV2 to TRBJ2-7; TRBD1 or TRBD2 may be the D gene (5 bases each). Germline V CDR1 and CDR2: SNHLY, FYNNEI. V was pared by 3 bases and J by 6 bases, with 12 bases between. This CDR3 comprises 13 residues. For the CDR3, the DNA is TGTGCCAGCAGTGATGGGACCCTGGGCGAGCAGTACTTC. Translation: CASSDGTLGEQYF.

The gene calls are TRBV5-1 and TRBJ2-2, with D tentatively TRBD2 (6 bases). V lost 1 base and J 5 bases, leaving 12 bases between the germline ends. Germline assignment: CDR1 SGHRS and CDR2 YFSETQ. There are 15 residues in the CDR3. The DNA for the CDR3 is TGCGCCAGCAGCTTGCGAGCGGGTGAGACCGGGGAGCTGTTTTTT. Amino acid sequence: CASSLRAGETGELFF.

The chain employs TRBV18 and TRBJ2-7; 7 bases align to TRBD1. CDR1 and CDR2 from the germline V gene are KGHSH and LQKENI. Trimming removed 1 base from V and 4 bases from J; junction bases left unmatched: 7. This CDR3 contains 15 residues. In nucleotides, the CDR3 is TGTGCCAGCTCACCACTACCCGGGACAGAGTACGAGCAGTACTTC. Its protein is CASSPLPGTEYEQYF.